Each of the 19 T cell receptor beta chains below was sequenced from the same sample in a study of beta chain features in type 1 diabetes. Study observations and caveats: Shortening that was moderate but significant affected the TCRB CDR3s of Type 1 diabetes patients in all four CD4+ subsets.

Isolated RNA was reverse transcribed in full, so expressed TCRB transcripts were sequenced. The repertoire was sequenced with immunoSEQ multiplex PCR; TCRdb's copy has only in-frame clones and lacks some. The table lists about 390,000 clones, 9.5% to 10% of them singletons, with 0.45% to 0.65% in the top ten. These receptors have no known antigen. The sequenced sample was central memory CD4+ T cells from blood. The receptors here all came from a man aged 25-45 years with type 1 diabetes.

Note on this clone: Other DNA sequences in the same sample also yield this CDR3. The V and J genes are TRBV4-3 and TRBJ2-3, with D possibly matching TRBD2 (7 bases). This CDR3 contains 15 residues. CDR1 is LGHNA, CDR2 YSLEER, per germline. Trimming pared 4 bases from V and 1 base from J, leaving 12 bases between. The CDR3 coding sequence is TGCGCCAGCAGCCCTATAGGGGGGGGCACAGATACGCAGTATTTT. Its protein product is CASSPIGGGTDTQYF.

This clone was seen a few times. This chain links TRBV11-3 with TRBJ2-1, with 9 bases matching TRBD1. CDR1 and CDR2 (germline): SGHNT, YENEEA. This CDR3 has 17 residues. J gave up 6 bases and V 1 base, and 10 bases lay outside the gene matches. The CDR3 bases are TGTGCCAGCAGCTTAGGCCGGGACAGGGTCAGCGGCAATGAGCAGTTCTTC. It codes for CASSLGRDRVSGNEQFF.

The table lists this clone with a few counts. This sequence joins TRBV29-1 and TRBJ2-1; 14 bases fit TRBD2. The V gene's germline CDR1 is SQVTM and CDR2 ANQGSEA. CDR3 length: 18 amino acids. The junction had 5 bases not matched to a gene; V was cut back by 1 base and J by 0 bases. The CDR3 spells CSVEGVTSGRASYNEQFF. CDR3 DNA: TGCAGCGTTGAAGGGGTGACTAGCGGGAGGGCCTCCTACAATGAGCAGTTCTTC.

This clone turned up a few times. V gene TRBV28 combines with J gene TRBJ1-2; tentatively, D is TRBD1 (6 bases). Germline CDR1 and CDR2: MDHEN and SYDVKM. V lost 6 bases and J 3 bases, leaving 14 bases between the germline ends. This CDR3 contains 14 residues. CDR3 sequence: CASSSGGGYYGYTF. CDR3 coding DNA: TGTGCCAGCAGCTCTGGGGGGGGCTACTATGGCTACACCTTC.

This clone was counted only a few times. The V gene is TRBV5-1, the J gene TRBJ2-5, with D possibly TRBD1 on 5 matching bases. The length of the CDR3 is 14 residues. The germline V gene encodes CDR1 SGHRS and CDR2 YFSETQ. Deletions cut 0 bases from V and 1 base from J, with 7 bases between. The CDR3 loop reads CASSLEGLQETQYF. DNA of the CDR3: TGCGCCAGCAGCTTGGAGGGGCTCCAAGAGACCCAGTACTTC.

The chain couples TRBV5-5 to TRBJ2-5; 8 bases align to TRBD1. Germline V gene data show CDR1 as SGHKS and CDR2 as YYEKEE (reference sequence). The CDR3 is made up of 14 amino acids. Unmatched junction bases numbered 6, after V lost 3 bases and J lost 5 bases. The DNA of the CDR3 is TGTGCCAGCAGCTCGACAGGGGAGCAGGAGACCCAGTACTTC. Protein sequence: CASSSTGEQETQYF.

This clone was counted a few times. The V gene is TRBV21-1, the J gene TRBJ2-3; the D call TRBD1 from the table was never checked on the DNA. TRBV21-1 is annotated as a pseudogene. The CDR3 length is 17 residues. In DNA, the CDR3 is TGTGCCAGCAGCAAAAGGGGCGAGGACAACGACACAGATACGCAGTATTTT. Protein: CASSKRGEDNDTDTQYF.

The rearrangement uses TRBV7-9 and TRBJ2-1; 11 bases fit TRBD2. Germline lookup yields CDR1 SEHNR and CDR2 FQNEAQ (reference sequence). The CDR3 consists of 15 residues. The ends lost 7 bases at V and 1 base at J; junction bases unmatched: 3. CDR3 residues: CASIRLAGSYNEQFF. The CDR3 DNA reads TGTGCCAGCATCAGACTAGCGGGATCCTACAATGAGCAGTTCTTC.

This clone was picked up a small number of times. The chain joins TRBV6-5 to TRBJ2-7, with D tentatively TRBD1 (6 bases). The V end was cut by 5 bases, the J end by 3 bases, with 8 bases between. Per the germline V gene, CDR1 is MNHEY and CDR2 is SVGAGI. The CDR3 spans 12 residues. CDR3 region: CASSQDSYEQYF. Here the CDR3 DNA reads TGTGCCAGCAGTCAGGACAGCTACGAGCAGTACTTC.

The chain has TRBV11-2 and TRBJ2-7; TRBD1 or TRBD2 may be the D gene (5 bases each). Trimming cost V 5 bases and J 6 bases, with 26 bases left between them. This CDR3 is 17 amino acids long. Germline CDR1 and CDR2: SGHAT and FQNNGV. The CDR3 DNA follows: TGTGCCAGCAGCCCCGGATTCTCAGGGAGCTTAATAAGCGAGCAGTACTTC. Protein product: CASSPGFSGSLISEQYF.

Remarks on this clone: This CDR3 is also generated by other DNA sequences in the sample. V usage is TRBV28 and J usage is TRBJ2-6, with a possible D match to TRBD1 (5 bases). The ends were cut back, 2 bases at V and 0 bases at J, with 8 bases in the middle. Germline values: CDR1 MDHEN, CDR2 SYDVKM. The CDR3 sequence is 16 residues long. The CDR3, as DNA: TGTGCCAGCAGTTTACCAGGGCCCTCTGGGGCCAACGTCCTGACTTTC. As protein: CASSLPGPSGANVLTF.

This clone was detected only a few times. V usage is TRBV6-1 and J usage is TRBJ1-5, with D hard to call. Germline V gives CDR1 MNHNS, CDR2 SASEGT. The CDR3 is 16 amino acids. The V and J ends lost 0 bases and 0 bases respectively, with 9 bases between them. The CDR3, as DNA: TGTGCCAGCAGTGAAGCACGGCAGCATAGCAATCAGCCCCAGCATTTT. This encodes CASSEARQHSNQPQHF.

The V gene is TRBV5-1, the J gene TRBJ2-7, with 7 nucleotides matching TRBD2. Germline V lookup: CDR1 SGHRS, CDR2 YFSETQ. The V gene end was trimmed by 2 bases and the J gene end by 2 bases; junction bases not matched to a gene: 7. The length of the CDR3 is 15 residues. CDR3 in amino acids: CASSLSSGATYEQYF. DNA for the CDR3: TGCGCCAGCAGCTTATCTAGCGGAGCTACCTACGAGCAGTACTTC.

This clone was seen ten or more times. The V call is TRBV5-1, the J call TRBJ1-5, with D unresolved. The germline gives CDR1 SGHRS, CDR2 YFSETQ. The CDR3 extends over 13 amino acids. Trimming removed 4 bases at V and 7 bases at J, with 12 bases between. The CDR3 is CASSLTREQPQHF. Written as DNA, the CDR3 is TGCGCCAGCAGCCTGACCCGGGAGCAGCCCCAGCATTTT.

This rearrangement joins TRBV5-1 to TRBJ2-1; D might be TRBD1 or TRBD2, each matching 5 bases. CDR3 length: 14 amino acids. Per the germline V gene, CDR1 is SGHRS and CDR2 is YFSETQ. V was trimmed by 0 bases and J by 8 bases, leaving 12 bases between them. The CDR3 region is CASSLAGAPDEQFF. The CDR3 nucleotides read TGCGCCAGCAGCTTGGCCGGGGCTCCTGATGAGCAGTTCTTC.

This clone showed up just a few times. The chain joins TRBV4-2 to TRBJ2-1, with 8 bases aligning to TRBD2. V lost 4 bases and J lost 8; bases outside the gene matches: 4. This CDR3 region has 13 residues. Germline V gene sequence: CDR1 LGHNA, CDR2 YNFKEQ. The CDR3, as DNA: TGTGCCAGCAGCCCCGGACTAGCCCATGAGCAGTTCTTC. Translation gives CASSPGLAHEQFF.

The rearrangement links TRBV28 to TRBJ1-2; unclear D gene. Per germline, CDR1 MDHEN and CDR2 SYDVKM. Trimming pared 7 bases from V and 7 bases from J, leaving 13 bases between. The CDR3 has 12 amino acids. The CDR3 sequence is CASTRASFGYTF. The CDR3 DNA sequence: TGTGCCAGCACGAGGGCGTCTTTTGGCTACACCTTC.

There are a few counts of this clone. Since the CDR3 does not end with the conserved phenylalanine or tryptophan, this likely comes from a read error. The DNA is left out, because the CDR3 cannot be placed on it with certainty; the CDR3 is given as TCRdb lists it. The rearrangement joins TRBV5-5 to TRBJ1-1; whether TRBD1, the table's D call, matches the DNA was not checked. The CDR3 sequence runs 10 residues, both termini included. The V gene's germline CDR1 is SGHKS and CDR2 YYEKEE (reference sequence). CDR3 sequence reads: CASSFVGAHN.

This clone was observed a handful of times. The J gene is TRBJ2-5, the V gene TRBV30; 9 bases fit TRBD1. The CDR3 is made up of 15 amino acids. Germline CDR1 and CDR2: GTSNPN and SVGIG (reference sequence). With 0 bases clipped from V and 4 bases from J, the junction kept 6 bases outside the gene matches. CDR3 amino acids: CAWSVATGGRETQYF. The CDR3 DNA reads as TGTGCCTGGAGTGTGGCGACAGGGGGGCGAGAGACCCAGTACTTC.